These 23 T cell receptor beta chains originate from one sample sequenced in a study of blood T cell repertoires in COVID-19. The repertoire was sequenced with immunoSEQ multiplex PCR; TCRdb's copy has only in-frame clones and lacks some. The sample consists of 430,000 or so clones, over 75% of them appearing once. The sample consisted of PBMCs or T cells enriched from blood (not recorded which). The receptors originated from a woman between 40 and 50 years old who had recovered from COVID-19.

V is TRBV4-3 and J is TRBJ2-1; a weak D match, TRBD2 (6 bases). CDR1 is LGHNA and CDR2 is YSLEER in the germline V gene. Trimming pared 0 bases from V and 7 bases from J, leaving 19 bases between. The CDR3 is made up of 17 amino acids. The CDR3 coding sequence is TGCGCCAGCAGCCAAGATCGGGAGTCCGAGGGAACAAATGAGCAGTTCTTC. Amino acids: CASSQDRESEGTNEQFF.

V usage is TRBV24-1 and J usage is TRBJ2-1, with D uncertain. Per the germline V gene, CDR1 is KGHDR and CDR2 is SFDVKD. This CDR3 region has 13 residues. V was trimmed by 7 bases and J by 5 bases, leaving 11 bases between them. Here the CDR3 DNA reads TGTGCCACCAGAAGACCAGGCGACAATGAGCAGTTCTTC. This codes for CATRRPGDNEQFF.

The chain is built from TRBV2 and TRBJ2-7; D ambiguous. CDR1 and CDR2 from the germline V gene are SNHLY and FYNNEI. The V gene lost 1 base and the J gene lost 7 bases, with 5 bases spanning the gap. This CDR3 is 11 amino acids long. This CDR3 is CASSEGSEQYF. The CDR3 nucleotides are TGTGCCAGCAGTGAAGGTTCGGAGCAGTACTTC.

The V and J genes are TRBV5-6 and TRBJ2-2, with D tentatively TRBD1 (5 bases). CDR3 size: 17 residues. Per the germline V gene, CDR1 is SGHDT and CDR2 is YYEEEE. With 0 bases removed from V and 4 bases from J, the gap between germline ends came to 16 bases. Here the CDR3 DNA reads TGTGCCAGCAGCTTGGTTAGGGCGGACACCTTCACCGGGGAGCTGTTTTTT. Translating it yields CASSLVRADTFTGELFF. The full variable domain, rest sourced from reference TRBV5-6 and TRBJ2-2, is DAGVTQSPTHLIKTRGQQVTLRCSPKSGHDTVSWYQQALGQGPQFIFQYYEEEERQRGNFPDRFSGHQFPNYSSELNVNALLLGDSALYLCASSLVRADTFTGELFFGEGSRLTVL.

V gene TRBV27 combines with J gene TRBJ1-2; TRBD1 aligns across 8 bases. The trim removed 4 bases at V and 8 bases at J, leaving 6 bases unmatched. The CDR3 loop spans 13 amino acids. CDR1 and CDR2 from the germline V gene are MNHEY and SMNVEV (reference sequence). The CDR3 loop reads CASSSDRGRGYTF. CDR3 DNA sequence: TGTGCCAGCAGTTCCGACAGGGGACGAGGCTACACCTTC.

The chain uses TRBV9 and TRBJ1-3; weak D call: TRBD1 (5 bases). Germline V CDR1 and CDR2: SGDLS, YYNGEE. V lost 0 bases and J 3 bases, leaving 10 bases between the germline ends. This CDR3 has 15 amino acids. The CDR3 DNA reads TGTGCCAGCAGCGTAGATGGGGGAGGTGGAAACACCATATATTTT. It encodes CASSVDGGGGNTIYF.

This chain links TRBV7-9 with TRBJ2-1; TRBD2 agrees at 12 bases. Per germline, CDR1 SEHNR and CDR2 FQNEAQ (reference sequence). V shed 10 bases and J 6 bases; nucleotides not matched to a gene: 7. CDR3 size: 14 residues. DNA of the CDR3: TGTGCCAACTCCCGACTAGCGGGAGTCAATGAGCAGTTCTTC. Amino acid sequence: CANSRLAGVNEQFF.

The gene calls are TRBV6-5 and TRBJ1-2; D remains unclear. The CDR3 loop spans 13 amino acids. V was pared by 1 base and J by 4 bases, with 7 bases between. CDR1 is MNHEY, CDR2 SVGAGI, per germline. CDR3 amino acids: CASSYYITYGYTF. In nucleotides, the CDR3 is TGTGCCAGCAGTTACTACATAACCTATGGCTACACCTTC.

The V call is TRBV24-1, the J call TRBJ2-3, with TRBD2 identical over 8 bases. The V gene's germline CDR1 is KGHDR and CDR2 SFDVKD. The CDR3 totals 15 residues. The trim removed 2 bases at V and 6 bases at J, leaving 6 bases unmatched. CDR3: CATSDSGTSGDTQYF. The CDR3, as DNA: TGTGCCACCAGTGATTCCGGGACTAGTGGCGATACGCAGTATTTT.

This sequence joins TRBV30 and TRBJ2-1; 10 bases are a match to TRBD2. In germline, CDR1 is GTSNPN, CDR2 SVGIG (reference sequence). V dropped 4 bases and J dropped 4; count of bases not matched to a gene: 10. The CDR3 totals 16 residues. CDR3 region: CAWKSGRGFRYNEQFF. The CDR3 coding sequence is TGTGCCTGGAAAAGCGGGAGGGGGTTTCGATACAATGAGCAGTTCTTC.

This chain uses TRBV21-1 with TRBJ1-4. TRBV21-1 is deemed a pseudogene. The CDR3 consists of 15 residues. In DNA, the CDR3 is TGTGCCAGCAGCAAATTCCGGGGGGGTGGTGAAAAACTGTTTTTT. Protein sequence: CASSKFRGGGEKLFF.

The CDR3 loop is CAEGGNNEQFF. CDR3 DNA sequence: TGTGCCGAGGGCGGGAACAATGAGCAGTTCTTC. The chain combines TRBV11-2 with TRBJ2-1; TRBD2 might be the D (6 bases). The CDR3 loop spans 11 amino acids. Deletions cut 11 bases from V and 5 bases from J, with 10 bases between. Germline lookup yields CDR1 SGHAT and CDR2 FQNNGV.

V and J are TRBV11-2 and TRBJ1-6; D might be TRBD1 (5 bases). CDR1 and CDR2 (germline): SGHAT, FQNNGV. The CDR3 extends over 14 amino acids. Trimming removed 1 base at V and 11 bases at J, with 12 bases between. The chain's CDR3 is CASSLAGEWAPLHF. The CDR3 DNA reads TGTGCCAGCAGCTTAGCGGGGGAATGGGCACCCCTCCACTTT. Based on the CDR3 plus reference TRBV11-2 and TRBJ1-6, the full variable domain is EAGVAQSPRYKIIEKRQSVAFWCNPISGHATLYWYQQILGQGPKLLIQFQNNGVVDDSQLPKDRFSAERLKGVDSTLKIQPAKLEDSAVYLCASSLAGEWAPLHFGNGTRLTVT.

The chain joins TRBV2 to TRBJ2-3; D gene uncertain. Trimming shortened V by 3 bases and J by 1 base, and 14 bases separated the two germline ends. From germline, CDR1 is SNHLY and CDR2 FYNNEI. There are 16 residues in the CDR3. The chain's CDR3 is CASSDSSRSGTDTQYF. DNA for the CDR3: TGTGCCAGCAGTGATAGTTCCCGATCTGGCACAGATACGCAGTATTTT.

The CDR3 region is CASSLLGTGKGYTF. In nucleotides, the CDR3 is TGTGCCAGCAGTTTATTGGGAACAGGGAAGGGTTACACCTTC. This chain links TRBV28 with TRBJ1-2, with D perhaps matching TRBD1 (6 bases). The length of the CDR3 is 14 residues. V lost 1 base, J lost 11 bases, and 17 bases lay in between. CDR1 and CDR2 from the germline V gene are MDHEN and SYDVKM.

The CDR3, as DNA: TGTGCCAGCAGTTTAGGACTACGCCACAATGAGCAGTTCTTC. As protein: CASSLGLRHNEQFF. The genes are TRBV27 and TRBJ2-1, with a possible D match to TRBD2 (6 bases). Germline assignment: CDR1 MNHEY and CDR2 SMNVEV (reference sequence). The CDR3 has 14 amino acids. V was pared by 2 bases and J by 5 bases, with 10 bases between.

The chain joins TRBV27 to TRBJ2-7, with D unresolved. This CDR3 has 14 residues. Germline V gene sequence: CDR1 MNHEY, CDR2 SMNVEV (reference sequence). V was pared by 4 bases and J by 5 bases, with 15 bases between. The CDR3 bases are TGTGCCAGCAGTTCCCTGGGCAGGTTCAACGAGCAGTACTTC. It translates to CASSSLGRFNEQYF.

This sequence joins TRBV5-6 and TRBJ1-2; the D is unclear. V shed 1 base and J shed 3 bases, with 10 bases lying between them. CDR3 size: 14 residues. Germline V gene lookup returns CDR1 SGHDT and CDR2 YYEEEE. The CDR3 region has the DNA TGTGCCAGCAGCTTGACCTCGGGTCACTATGGCTACACCTTC. This sequence encodes CASSLTSGHYGYTF.

This clone was detected only once. This rearrangement joins TRBV24-1 to TRBJ1-5, with D unclear. With 2 bases removed from V and 9 bases from J, the gap between germline ends came to 13 bases. From germline, CDR1 is KGHDR and CDR2 SFDVKD. CDR3 size: 14 residues. CDR3 region: CATSDSRAPGPQHF. CDR3 in DNA: TGTGCCACCAGTGATTCACGCGCCCCGGGGCCCCAGCATTTT.

V is TRBV9 and J is TRBJ2-5; TRBD2 is a possible D gene (5 bases). The CDR3 runs to 14 residues. Germline-derived CDR1 and CDR2 are SGDLS and YYNGEE. Trimming pared 1 base from V and 1 base from J, leaving 8 bases between. The CDR3 spells CASSVSRGQETQYF. CDR3 nucleotides: TGTGCCAGCAGCGTATCACGGGGCCAAGAGACCCAGTACTTC.

The J gene is TRBJ2-6, the V gene TRBV15; D uncertain. The CDR3 has 16 amino acids. Trimming pared 0 bases from V and 2 bases from J, leaving 8 bases between. The germline V gene encodes CDR1 LNHNV and CDR2 YYDKDF (reference sequence). The CDR3 region has the DNA TGTGCCACCAGCAGAGAGATGGGCCCTGGGGCCAACGTCCTGACTTTC. Translated, it gives CATSREMGPGANVLTF. The complete variable domain, with remaining parts taken from reference TRBV15 and TRBJ2-6, reads DAMVIQNPRYQVTQFGKPVTLSCSQTLNHNVMYWYQQKSSQAPKLLFHYYDKDFNNEADTPDNFQSRRPNTSFCFLDIRSPGLGDTAMYLCATSREMGPGANVLTFGAGSRLTVL.

The chain has TRBV7-9 and TRBJ2-7; weak D call: TRBD1 (6 bases). The CDR3 length is 15 residues. Germline loops: CDR1 SEHNR, CDR2 FQNEAQ (reference sequence). Trimming removed 3 bases at V and 7 bases at J, with 19 bases between. This CDR3 reads CASSFSPTGFPEQYF. For the CDR3, the DNA is TGTGCCAGCAGCTTCTCACCGACAGGTTTCCCGGAGCAGTACTTC.

The chain combines TRBV7-2 with TRBJ1-2; D remains ambiguous. V was pared by 8 bases and J by 3 bases, with 13 bases between. This CDR3 has 13 residues. CDR1 SGHTA and CDR2 FQGNSA come from the germline V gene. In DNA, the CDR3 is TGTGCCAGCTATCGGGATCTTCACTATGGCTACACCTTC. It specifies CASYRDLHYGYTF.